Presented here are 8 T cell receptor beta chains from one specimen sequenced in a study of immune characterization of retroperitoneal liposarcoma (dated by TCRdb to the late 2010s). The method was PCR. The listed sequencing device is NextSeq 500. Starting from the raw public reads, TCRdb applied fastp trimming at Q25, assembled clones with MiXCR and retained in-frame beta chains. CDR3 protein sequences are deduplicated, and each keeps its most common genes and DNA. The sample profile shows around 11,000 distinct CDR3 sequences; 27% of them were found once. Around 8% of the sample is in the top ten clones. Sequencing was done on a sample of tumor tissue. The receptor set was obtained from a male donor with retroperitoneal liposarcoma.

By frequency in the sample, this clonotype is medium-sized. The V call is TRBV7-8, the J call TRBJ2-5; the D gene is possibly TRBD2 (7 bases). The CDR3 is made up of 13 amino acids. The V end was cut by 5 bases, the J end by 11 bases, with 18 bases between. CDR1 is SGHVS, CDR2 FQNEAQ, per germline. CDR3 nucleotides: TGTGCCAGCAGCATGAGCGGGGACAATGAGCAGTACTTC. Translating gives CASSMSGDNEQYF.

The CDR3 reads CASSFGLGELFF. CDR3 DNA sequence: TGTGCCAGCAGTTTTGGTCTCGGGGAGCTGTTTTTT. This chain connects TRBV12-3 or TRBV12-4 to TRBJ2-2; D gene ambiguous. Trimming took off 3 bases at V and 7 bases at J, with 6 bases between the two ends. The CDR3 length is 12 residues.

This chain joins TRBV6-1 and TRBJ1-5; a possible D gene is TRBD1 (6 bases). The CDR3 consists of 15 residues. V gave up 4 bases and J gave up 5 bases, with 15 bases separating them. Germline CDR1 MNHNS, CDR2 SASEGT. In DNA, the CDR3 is TGTGCCAGCAGTGGCCGACCTTCAGGGGATCAGCCCCAGCATTTT. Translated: CASSGRPSGDQPQHF.

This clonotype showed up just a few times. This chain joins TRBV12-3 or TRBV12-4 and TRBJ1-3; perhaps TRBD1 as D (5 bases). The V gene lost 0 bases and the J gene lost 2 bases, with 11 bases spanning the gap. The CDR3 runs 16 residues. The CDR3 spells CASSLAVGPTGNTIYF. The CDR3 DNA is TGTGCCAGCAGTTTAGCGGTGGGGCCCACTGGAAACACCATATATTTT.

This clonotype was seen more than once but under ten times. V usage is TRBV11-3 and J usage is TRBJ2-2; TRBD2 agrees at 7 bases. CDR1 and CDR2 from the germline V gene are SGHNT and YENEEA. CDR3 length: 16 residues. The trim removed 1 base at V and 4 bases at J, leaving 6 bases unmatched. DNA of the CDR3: TGTGCCAGCAGCTTAGCCAGCGGGGAGATCACCGGGGAGCTGTTTTTT. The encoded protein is CASSLASGEITGELFF.

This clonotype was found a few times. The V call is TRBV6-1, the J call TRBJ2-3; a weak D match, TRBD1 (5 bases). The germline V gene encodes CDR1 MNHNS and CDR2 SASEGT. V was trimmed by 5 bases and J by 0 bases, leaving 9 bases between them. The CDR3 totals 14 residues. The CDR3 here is CASSQQVSTDTQYF. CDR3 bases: TGTGCCAGCAGTCAACAGGTTAGCACAGATACGCAGTATTTT.

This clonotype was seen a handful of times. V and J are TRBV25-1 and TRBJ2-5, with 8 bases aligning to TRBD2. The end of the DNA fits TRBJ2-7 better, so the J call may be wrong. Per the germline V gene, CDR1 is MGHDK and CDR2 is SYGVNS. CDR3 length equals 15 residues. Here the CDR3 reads CASSELAGLIDEQYF. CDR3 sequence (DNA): TGTGCCAGCAGTGAACTAGCGGGTCTTATTGACGAGCAGTACTTC.

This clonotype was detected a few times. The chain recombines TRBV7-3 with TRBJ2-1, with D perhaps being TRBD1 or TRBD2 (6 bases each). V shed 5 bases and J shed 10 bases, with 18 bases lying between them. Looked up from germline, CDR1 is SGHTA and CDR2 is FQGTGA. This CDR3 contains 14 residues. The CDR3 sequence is CASSVKGGVGEQFF. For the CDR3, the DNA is TGTGCCAGCAGCGTCAAGGGGGGCGTGGGCGAGCAGTTCTTC.